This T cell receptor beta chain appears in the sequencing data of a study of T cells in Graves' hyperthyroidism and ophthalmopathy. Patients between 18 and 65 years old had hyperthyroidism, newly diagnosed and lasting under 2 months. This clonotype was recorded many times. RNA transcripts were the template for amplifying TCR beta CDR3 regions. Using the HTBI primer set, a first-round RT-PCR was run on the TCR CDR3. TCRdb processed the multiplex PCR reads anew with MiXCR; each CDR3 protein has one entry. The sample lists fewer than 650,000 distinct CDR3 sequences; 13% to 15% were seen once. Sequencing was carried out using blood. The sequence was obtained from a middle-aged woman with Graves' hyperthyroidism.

The CDR3 is CASSEALTPDRVDQPQHF. In DNA, the CDR3 is TGTGCCAGCAGTGAAGCGTTAACCCCGGACAGGGTAGATCAGCCCCAGCATTTT. The gene calls are TRBV6-1 and TRBJ1-5, with 8 nucleotides matching TRBD1. V trimming: 0 bases; J trimming: 5 bases; junction bases outside the gene matches: 12. Germline CDR1 and CDR2: MNHNS and SASEGT. The CDR3 is 18 amino acids.